Listed here are 21 T cell receptor beta chains from one sample, sequenced in a study of T cells in Graves' hyperthyroidism and ophthalmopathy. RNA transcripts gave rise to amplified TCR beta CDR3 regions. A first-round RT-PCR of the TCR CDR3 used the HTBI primer set. TCRdb redid the calling of the multiplex PCR reads with MiXCR, one entry per CDR3 protein. The data show 370,000 or so distinct CDR3 sequences, with approximately 12% seen just once and around 20% held by the top ten. Sequenced sample: blood. Receptors were obtained from a man aged 25-40 years with Graves' hyperthyroidism that later progressed to Graves' ophthalmopathy.

This rearrangement joins TRBV6-2 or TRBV6-3 to TRBJ2-3, with D maybe TRBD2 (7 bases). V lost 2 bases and J 6 bases, leaving 21 bases between the germline ends. The CDR3 extends over 17 amino acids. Germline CDR1 MNHEY, CDR2 SVGEGT. CDR3 nucleotide sequence: TGTGCCAGCAGTTACAAACGAGAGGGGGGGCGGGGTGATACGCAGTATTTT. It translates to CASSYKREGGRGDTQYF.

This clonotype appeared many times. The V gene is TRBV20-1, the J gene TRBJ2-1, with D possibly called TRBD1 or TRBD2 (6 bases each). Germline lookup yields CDR1 DFQATT and CDR2 SNEGSKA (reference sequence). The germline V and J ends were trimmed by 6 bases and 4 bases, with 16 bases remaining between them. The CDR3 totals 14 residues. CDR3 protein: CSAKGDSSYNEQFF. In nucleotides, the CDR3 is TGCAGTGCCAAGGGGGACTCCTCGTACAATGAGCAGTTCTTC.

This clonotype was seen only a few times. The rearrangement uses TRBV12-3 or TRBV12-4 and TRBJ1-1; 8 bases align to TRBD1. This CDR3 is built from 18 residues. J gave up 2 bases and V 4 bases, and 15 bases lay outside the gene matches. The CDR3 protein is CASSYDVDRDRINTEAFF. Here the CDR3 DNA reads TGTGCCAGCAGTTATGATGTGGACAGGGATCGTATAAACACTGAAGCTTTCTTT.

Concerning this clonotype itself: This sequence may be a read error, since a much larger clone differs from it by one base. The chain joins TRBV28 to TRBJ1-2, with TRBD1 as a possible D gene (5 bases). The germline gives CDR1 MDHEN, CDR2 SYDVKM. V shed 7 bases and J shed 7 bases, with 19 bases lying between them. The CDR3 has 14 amino acids. The CDR3 DNA reads as TGTGCCAGCACCCAATGGGGCCCGAGGGGTGGCTACACCTTC. Protein sequence: CASTQWGPRGGYTF.

This clonotype has a count of ten or more. The chain carries TRBV28 and TRBJ2-7; D is ambiguous. The CDR3 length is 13 residues. Trimming removed 2 bases at V and 5 bases at J, with 10 bases between. Germline V gene lookup returns CDR1 MDHEN and CDR2 SYDVKM. CDR3 coding DNA: TGTGCCAGCAGTTTAACCCTCCTTGACGAGCAGTACTTC. It specifies CASSLTLLDEQYF. Based on the CDR3 plus reference TRBV28 and TRBJ2-7, the full variable domain is DVKVTQSSRYLVKRTGEKVFLECVQDMDHENMFWYRQDPGLGLRLIYFSYDVKMKEKGDIPEGYSVSREKKERFSLILESASTNQTSMYLCASSLTLLDEQYFGPGTRLTVT.

V is TRBV9 and J is TRBJ1-3; unclear D gene. The germline V gene encodes CDR1 SGDLS and CDR2 YYNGEE. The germline V and J ends were trimmed by 2 bases and 4 bases, with 7 bases remaining between them. The CDR3 contains 13 residues. CDR3 in DNA: TGTGCCAGCAGCGTTCGTTCGGGAAACACCATATATTTT. This codes for CASSVRSGNTIYF.

This clonotype occurred many times. CDR3 amino acids: CAISESFRDSNQPQHF. The CDR3 nucleotides are TGTGCCATCAGTGAGTCGTTCAGGGATAGCAATCAGCCCCAGCATTTT. The chain carries TRBV10-3 and TRBJ1-5; a weak D match, TRBD1 (5 bases). Germline loops: CDR1 ENHRY, CDR2 SYGVKD. Between the trimmed V and J ends, which lost 0 bases and 0 bases, there was a span of 9 bases. The CDR3 length is 16 residues.

This clonotype showed up many times. The J gene is TRBJ2-3, the V gene TRBV7-2, with 7 bases fitting TRBD2. Losses at the gene ends were 6 bases for V and 0 bases for J; bases not matched to a gene: 6. The CDR3 runs to 15 residues. Germline assignment: CDR1 SGHTA and CDR2 FQGNSA. DNA of the CDR3: TGTGCCAGCAGTCGCTATAGCGGGAGCACAGATACGCAGTATTTT. Protein product: CASSRYSGSTDTQYF.

This clonotype showed up many times. V gene TRBV7-9 combines with J gene TRBJ2-7; D perhaps matches TRBD2 (5 bases). Trimming shortened V by 2 bases and J by 0 bases, and 11 bases separated the two germline ends. The CDR3 has 15 residues. Germline CDR1 reads SEHNR; CDR2 reads FQNEAQ (reference sequence). The CDR3 protein is CASSLTDLSSYEQYF. The CDR3, as DNA: TGTGCCAGCAGCTTAACGGACTTGAGCTCCTACGAGCAGTACTTC.

This clonotype has at least ten counts. This chain uses TRBV9 with TRBJ2-5, with 15 bases matching TRBD2. V shed 3 bases and J 5 bases; nucleotides not matched to a gene: 5. Germline V gives CDR1 SGDLS, CDR2 YYNGEE. The CDR3 totals 16 residues. Here the CDR3 reads CASSEGTSGGYETQYF. CDR3 bases: TGTGCCAGCAGCGAGGGGACTAGCGGGGGGTATGAGACCCAGTACTTC. Combining the CDR3 with reference TRBV9 and TRBJ2-5 gives the whole variable domain DSGVTQTPKHLITATGQRVTLRCSPRSGDLSVYWYQQSLDQGLQFLIQYYNGEERAKGNILERFSAQQFPDLHSELNLSSLELGDSALYFCASSEGTSGGYETQYFGPGTRLLVL.

This clonotype was counted ten times or more. The chain uses TRBV11-2 and TRBJ2-7; possibly TRBD1 for D (5 bases). The germline gives CDR1 SGHAT, CDR2 FQNNGV. The V and J ends lost 0 bases and 6 bases respectively, with 18 bases between them. The CDR3 covers 16 residues. DNA of the CDR3: TGTGCCAGCAGCTTAGATTGGGCGACAGCCTCCACCGAGCAGTACTTC. Translated, it gives CASSLDWATASTEQYF.

This clonotype came up many times. The J gene is TRBJ2-1, the V gene TRBV20-1, with 11 bases that match TRBD2. The CDR3 has 14 residues. Germline-derived CDR1 and CDR2 are DFQATT and SNEGSKA (reference sequence). V lost 6 bases and J lost 4; bases outside the gene matches: 5. The CDR3 DNA sequence: TGCAGTGCGTATACTAGCGGGGGTTACAATGAGCAGTTCTTC. Protein: CSAYTSGGYNEQFF.

The table lists this clonotype with many counts. This sequence joins TRBV3-1 and TRBJ1-1, with a tentative D call TRBD1 (6 bases). V shed 0 bases and J shed 5 bases, with 13 bases lying between them. CDR1 is LGHDT and CDR2 is YNNKEL in the germline V gene (reference sequence). The CDR3 spans 15 residues. Here the CDR3 reads CASSQESGARTEAFF. CDR3 nucleotide sequence: TGTGCCAGCAGCCAAGAATCGGGGGCCCGGACTGAAGCTTTCTTT.

This clonotype was counted ten times or more. The chain carries TRBV28 and TRBJ2-1; 9 positions agree with TRBD1. The CDR3 runs 18 residues. Germline lookup yields CDR1 MDHEN and CDR2 SYDVKM. The trim removed 6 bases at V and 1 base at J, leaving 13 bases unmatched. Here the CDR3 reads CASRQRGQGIGSYNEQFF. The CDR3 DNA is TGTGCCAGCAGACAAAGGGGACAGGGAATAGGGTCCTACAATGAGCAGTTCTTC.

This clonotype was seen at least ten times. The CDR3 reads CASSLAGGPEQFF. CDR3 nucleotide sequence: TGTGCCAGCAGCTTAGCGGGGGGGCCTGAGCAGTTCTTC. The gene calls are TRBV7-3 and TRBJ2-1; 9 nucleotides line up with TRBD2. The CDR3 extends over 13 amino acids. CDR1 is SGHTA and CDR2 is FQGTGA in the germline V gene. The J segment lost 9 bases and the V segment lost 2 bases, leaving 2 bases of the junction unmatched.

This chain links TRBV30 with TRBJ2-7; D is ambiguous. V was cut by 3 bases and J by 3 bases, with 6 bases left in between. The germline CDR1 and CDR2 sequences are GTSNPN and SVGIG (reference sequence). This CDR3 has 11 amino acids. CDR3 protein: CAWRVNYEQYF. CDR3 nucleotides: TGTGCCTGGAGGGTAAACTACGAGCAGTACTTC.

Remarks on this clonotype: One end of the junction is discordant with germline, which a read error may explain. The V and J genes are TRBV15 and TRBJ2-7, with D tentatively TRBD1 or TRBD2 (5 bases each). This CDR3 has 16 residues. Germline-derived CDR1 and CDR2 are LNHNV and YYDKDF (reference sequence). The CDR3 here is CATSSDLGEYGDEQHF. The CDR3 nucleotides read TGTGCCACCAGCAGCGACTTAGGCGAGTATGGGGACGAGCAGCACTTC.

The V and J genes are TRBV24-1 and TRBJ1-3; possible D gene TRBD1, 5 bases. The germline V gene encodes CDR1 KGHDR and CDR2 SFDVKD. This CDR3 region has 15 residues. The V and J ends lost 4 bases and 3 bases respectively, with 12 bases between them. CDR3 nucleotide sequence: TGTGCCACCAGTGACCCTCCTCAGGGTGGAAACACCATATATTTT. Translation gives CATSDPPQGGNTIYF.

This clonotype was detected ten times or more. The J gene is TRBJ1-5, the V gene TRBV30, with D possibly TRBD1 on 6 matching bases. This CDR3 is built from 14 residues. CDR1 is GTSNPN, CDR2 SVGIG, per germline (reference sequence). Trimming shortened V by 0 bases and J by 0 bases, and 6 bases separated the two germline ends. The CDR3 nucleotides are TGTGCCTGGAGTGTAGGGGGTAGCAATCAGCCCCAGCATTTT. It codes for CAWSVGGSNQPQHF.

This clonotype came up many times. This chain connects TRBV12-3 or TRBV12-4 to TRBJ1-3; no firm D call. Trimming pared 3 bases from V and 0 bases from J, leaving 9 bases between. The CDR3 extends over 15 amino acids. CDR3 amino acids: CASSFYGSSGNTIYF. The CDR3 DNA sequence: TGTGCCAGCAGTTTTTACGGGAGCTCTGGAAACACCATATATTTT.

This clonotype was seen a handful of times. CDR3 DNA sequence: TGCGCCAGCAGCACTAGCGGTGGACTTGAAGATACGCAGTATTTT. Translation gives CASSTSGGLEDTQYF. The chain has TRBV5-1 and TRBJ2-3; 8 bases agree with TRBD2. CDR3 size: 15 residues. Germline loops: CDR1 SGHRS, CDR2 YFSETQ. The trim removed 4 bases at V and 5 bases at J, leaving 9 bases unmatched.